The 26 T cell receptor beta chains in this list originate from one sample, sequenced in a study of blood T cell repertoires in COVID-19. TCRdb's table, derived via immunoSEQ multiplex PCR, lists solely in-frame clones and lacks some. Of over 450,000 clones in the sample, about 89% were seen once. The specimen was peripheral blood. The receptors come from a woman in her fifties or sixties with COVID-19, enrolled during active disease.

The chain recombines TRBV5-1 with TRBJ2-4; the D is unclear. The CDR3 length is 17 residues. Trimming took 2 bases from V and 0 from J, leaving 15 bases between them. Germline CDR1 is SGHRS and CDR2 is YFSETQ. The CDR3 reads CASSLESPALAKNIQYF. The CDR3 nucleotides are TGCGCCAGCAGCTTAGAGTCCCCCGCTTTAGCCAAAAACATTCAGTACTTC. The variable domain in full, completed from reference TRBV5-1 and TRBJ2-4, reads KAGVTQTPRYLIKTRGQQVTLSCSPISGHRSVSWYQQTPGQGLQFLFEYFSETQRNKGNFPGRFSGRQFSNSRSEMNVSTLELGDSALYLCASSLESPALAKNIQYFGAGTRLSVL.

This chain connects TRBV5-4 to TRBJ1-1, with D possibly matching TRBD1 (6 bases). V was clipped by 4 bases and J by 2 bases, with 12 bases between them. This CDR3 is built from 14 residues. Germline CDR1 is SGHNT and CDR2 is YYREEE (reference sequence). The CDR3 DNA reads as TGTGCCAGCAGCCCGGGGACATTCAACACTGAAGCTTTCTTT. Protein: CASSPGTFNTEAFF.

The chain carries TRBV25-1 and TRBJ1-2; unclear D gene. The V gene lost 7 bases and the J gene lost 8 bases, with 23 bases spanning the gap. This CDR3 spans 15 amino acids. Germline values: CDR1 MGHDK, CDR2 SYGVNS. In nucleotides, the CDR3 is TGTGCCAGCAAAAAATCCGAGAGGTCCCTAAGCGGCTACACCTTC. It translates to CASKKSERSLSGYTF.

The V gene is TRBV6-5, the J gene TRBJ1-2; TRBD1 agrees at 7 bases. CDR3 size: 12 residues. The V gene end was trimmed by 6 bases and the J gene end by 7 bases; junction bases not matched to a gene: 5. The V gene's germline CDR1 is MNHEY and CDR2 SVGAGI. The CDR3: CASSGTVIGYTF. The DNA for the CDR3 is TGTGCCAGCAGCGGGACAGTGATTGGCTACACCTTC.

This clone was found once. This chain joins TRBV30 and TRBJ2-3; D remains unclear. Germline V gene data show CDR1 as GTSNPN and CDR2 as SVGIG (reference sequence). The V end was cut by 5 bases, the J end by 5 bases, with 11 bases between. This CDR3 has 12 amino acids. The DNA of the CDR3 is TGTGCCTGGGGACCCCAGGTAGATACGCAGTATTTT. Protein sequence: CAWGPQVDTQYF.

The chain couples TRBV27 to TRBJ1-3; no firm D call. Germline V gene sequence: CDR1 MNHEY, CDR2 SMNVEV (reference sequence). CDR3 size: 16 residues. Deletions cut 5 bases from V and 2 bases from J, with 16 bases between. The CDR3 bases are TGTGCCAGCAGTCAGAGACACTCCCAAGCTGGAAACACCATATATTTT. It specifies CASSQRHSQAGNTIYF.

The DNA for the CDR3 is TGCGCCAGCAGCCAAGATCCTTTCAGGGTTTTGTTTCGGGCGTGGAATCAGCCCCAGCATTTT. It encodes CASSQDPFRVLFRAWNQPQHF. The V and J genes are TRBV4-1 and TRBJ1-5, with D maybe TRBD1 (5 bases). V lost 0 bases, J lost 4 bases, and 28 bases lay in between. Germline V CDR1 and CDR2: MGHRA, YSYEKL. There are 21 residues in the CDR3.

This rearrangement joins TRBV20-1 to TRBJ2-7, with D unclear. Germline values: CDR1 DFQATT, CDR2 SNEGSKA (reference sequence). Trimming left V 5 bases short and J 7 bases short, with 12 bases between. The CDR3 is made up of 11 amino acids. The CDR3 nucleotides read TGCAGTGCTGATCTAGACGGGGAGCAGTACTTC. The encoded protein is CSADLDGEQYF.

In nucleotides, the CDR3 is TGTGCCAGCAGCCGCGGGACAGGGATTCAGCCCCAGCATTTT. Protein sequence: CASSRGTGIQPQHF. This rearrangement joins TRBV6-2 or TRBV6-3 to TRBJ1-5; 9 nucleotides align to TRBD1. The CDR3 runs 14 residues. The germline gives CDR1 MNHEY, CDR2 SVGEGT. The junction had 6 bases not matched to a gene; V was cut back by 6 bases and J by 6 bases.

The chain uses TRBV2 and TRBJ1-1; 7 bases align to TRBD1. The V and J ends lost 8 bases and 3 bases, in that order; junction bases with no gene match: 9. The CDR3 totals 14 residues. Per germline, CDR1 SNHLY and CDR2 FYNNEI. CDR3 sequence reads: CASGKTGVDTEAFF. CDR3 DNA sequence: TGTGCCAGCGGTAAAACAGGGGTAGACACTGAAGCTTTCTTT.

The chain recombines TRBV5-5 with TRBJ2-7; 7 bases fit TRBD2. From germline, CDR1 is SGHKS and CDR2 YYEKEE (reference sequence). The CDR3 has 12 amino acids. Trimming took 1 base from V and 5 from J; bases not matched to a gene: 0. The CDR3: CASSLRGDEQYF. As DNA, the CDR3 is TGTGCCAGCAGCTTGCGGGGGGACGAGCAGTACTTC.

V gene TRBV10-1 combines with J gene TRBJ1-4; no clear D. Germline V CDR1 and CDR2: WNHNN, SYGVQD (reference sequence). This CDR3 is built from 13 residues. The ends were cut back, 5 bases at V and 5 bases at J, with 9 bases in the middle. CDR3 coding DNA: TGCGCCAGCAGTAGTCAGCGAAATGAAAAACTGTTTTTT. Translation: CASSSQRNEKLFF.

This clone was seen only once. The chain carries TRBV27 and TRBJ2-1, with 7 bases identical to TRBD2. Germline-derived CDR1 and CDR2 are MNHEY and SMNVEV (reference sequence). The CDR3 has 12 amino acids. V was pared by 8 bases and J by 7 bases, with 5 bases of the junction left unmatched. CDR3 nucleotides: TGTGCCAGCCTGGGGGGGGTAAATGAGCAGTTCTTC. It encodes CASLGGVNEQFF.

The gene calls are TRBV6-5 and TRBJ2-7, with 9 bases aligning to TRBD1. Per germline, CDR1 MNHEY and CDR2 SVGAGI. The V segment lost 2 bases and the J segment 5 bases; nucleotides outside the gene matches: 10. The CDR3 loop spans 16 amino acids. Here the CDR3 reads CASSYVGWDRDNEQYF. The DNA for the CDR3 is TGTGCCAGCAGTTACGTCGGTTGGGACAGGGACAACGAGCAGTACTTC.

This clone appeared a single time. This chain links TRBV4-2 with TRBJ1-4, with D maybe TRBD1 (5 bases). V lost 0 bases, J lost 8 bases, and 16 bases lay in between. The germline CDR1 and CDR2 sequences are LGHNA and YNFKEQ. The CDR3 is made up of 16 amino acids. CDR3 loop: CASSQDQNRIFEKLFF. As DNA, the CDR3 is TGTGCCAGCAGCCAAGATCAGAACAGGATTTTCGAAAAACTGTTTTTT.

The chain carries TRBV3-1 (or the pseudogene TRBV3-2) and TRBJ1-1, with a tentative D call TRBD1 (5 bases). Looked up from germline, CDR1 is LGHDT and CDR2 is YNNKEL (reference sequence). With 2 bases removed from V and 4 bases from J, the gap between germline ends came to 20 bases. The CDR3 sequence is 17 residues long. This CDR3 is CASSQLPSRRVGTEAFF. As DNA, the CDR3 is TGTGCCAGCAGCCAACTCCCGAGCCGCAGGGTGGGCACTGAAGCTTTCTTT.

The rearrangement links TRBV2 to TRBJ1-4; D call uncertain. There are 14 residues in the CDR3. Looked up from germline, CDR1 is SNHLY and CDR2 is FYNNEI. V was trimmed by 3 bases and J by 6 bases, leaving 11 bases between them. CDR3 nucleotides: TGTGCCAGCAGTGAGGGTGTGGCGGATGAAAAACTGTTTTTT. Translation: CASSEGVADEKLFF. Full variable domain (remainder filled in from reference TRBV2 and TRBJ1-4): EPEVTQTPSHQVTQMGQEVILRCVPISNHLYFYWYRQILGQKVEFLVSFYNNEISEKSEIFDDQFSVERPDGSNFTLKIRSTKLEDSAMYFCASSEGVADEKLFFGSGTQLSVL.

The chain joins TRBV29-1 to TRBJ2-3; D is perhaps TRBD2 (5 bases). The CDR3 runs 13 residues. Trimming shortened V by 6 bases and J by 3 bases, and 13 bases separated the two germline ends. Germline V gene lookup returns CDR1 SQVTM and CDR2 ANQGSEA. CDR3 protein: CSVPVRGTDTQYF. The DNA of the CDR3 is TGCAGCGTCCCCGTGAGAGGGACAGATACGCAGTATTTT.

The chain is built from TRBV10-3 and TRBJ1-5; TRBD1 agrees at 8 bases. V shed 1 base and J 2 bases; nucleotides not matched to a gene: 4. In germline, CDR1 is ENHRY, CDR2 SYGVKD. This CDR3 region has 16 residues. CDR3 loop: CAISEFGQGGNQPQHF. The CDR3 bases are TGTGCCATCAGTGAGTTCGGACAGGGAGGCAATCAGCCCCAGCATTTT.

The V call is TRBV30, the J call TRBJ2-7, with a weak D call TRBD1 (6 bases). Trimming shortened V by 2 bases and J by 4 bases, and 21 bases separated the two germline ends. Germline CDR1 and CDR2: GTSNPN and SVGIG (reference sequence). The CDR3 contains 16 residues. The CDR3 region is CAWSRRGITIPYEQYF. CDR3 in DNA: TGTGCCTGGAGTCGTAGGGGGATCACTATACCTTACGAGCAGTACTTC.

The V call is TRBV5-1, the J call TRBJ1-4, with 7 bases aligning to TRBD1. The germline CDR1 and CDR2 sequences are SGHRS and YFSETQ. V shed 0 bases and J 5 bases; nucleotides not matched to a gene: 4. The CDR3 spans 15 residues. The CDR3: CASSLAATGNEKLFF. The CDR3 region has the DNA TGCGCCAGCAGCTTGGCTGCGACAGGGAATGAAAAACTGTTTTTT. Full variable domain (outside the CDR3, taken from reference TRBV5-1 and TRBJ1-4): KAGVTQTPRYLIKTRGQQVTLSCSPISGHRSVSWYQQTPGQGLQFLFEYFSETQRNKGNFPGRFSGRQFSNSRSEMNVSTLELGDSALYLCASSLAATGNEKLFFGSGTQLSVL.

The chain links TRBV5-1 to TRBJ2-3, with TRBD2 identical over 15 bases. Germline lookup yields CDR1 SGHRS and CDR2 YFSETQ. The CDR3 has 18 residues. With 3 bases clipped from V and 6 bases from J, the junction kept 11 bases outside the gene matches. The CDR3 loop is CASSSPRTSGGAGDTQYF. The CDR3, as DNA: TGCGCCAGCAGCTCACCGCGGACTAGCGGGGGGGCCGGGGATACGCAGTATTTT.

This clone has only a few counts. The V and J genes are TRBV6-2 or TRBV6-3 and TRBJ2-3, with TRBD2 matching over 7 bases. There are 15 residues in the CDR3. In germline, CDR1 is MNHEY, CDR2 SVGEGT. The ends lost 5 bases at V and 2 bases at J; junction bases unmatched: 7. CDR3 sequence reads: CASSLLRGDTDTQYF. For the CDR3, the DNA is TGTGCCAGCAGTCTACTTCGGGGGGACACAGATACGCAGTATTTT.

This sequence joins TRBV27 and TRBJ1-2, with 11 bases matching TRBD1. The CDR3 extends over 15 amino acids. Germline loops: CDR1 MNHEY, CDR2 SMNVEV (reference sequence). J lost 6 bases, V lost 4 bases, and 7 bases had no gene match. CDR3 nucleotide sequence: TGTGCCAGCAGTTCCGGACAGGGGGCTATCGATGGCTACACCTTC. Translation gives CASSSGQGAIDGYTF.

This clone has only a few counts. J is TRBJ1-3 and V is TRBV7-7, with D unresolved. The CDR3 has 16 residues. Looked up from germline, CDR1 is SSHAT and CDR2 is FNYEAQ (reference sequence). The V gene lost 5 bases and the J gene lost 0 bases, with 14 bases spanning the gap. The CDR3 DNA reads as TGTGCCAGCAGCCCCAGCGTCCCCTACTCTGGAAACACCATATATTTT. Residues: CASSPSVPYSGNTIYF.

The chain recombines TRBV13 with TRBJ1-1; maybe TRBD1 (6 bases). CDR3 length equals 14 residues. From germline, CDR1 is PRHDT and CDR2 FYEKMQ (reference sequence). V was clipped by 2 bases and J by 7 bases, with 14 bases between them. The CDR3: CASSLPNRALEAFF. DNA of the CDR3: TGTGCCAGCAGCTTACCAAACAGGGCCCTTGAAGCTTTCTTT.